Listed below are T cell receptor beta chains from one sample, sequenced in a study of blood T cells in healthy people across ages. TCRdb reprocessed the 5' RACE reads with MiXCR, giving one entry per CDR3 protein. Of about 1.1 million distinct CDR3 sequences in the sample, roughly two fifths were seen once. Sequences were obtained from blood. Source of these receptors: a young man in good health. CDR3s include the opening cysteine and the closing phenylalanine or tryptophan. The D gene is left open where the match is weak. Size is stated for part of the rows, as once, few or many counts, or as a class when the clone is expanded.

j_call v_call clone_size d_call cdr3_nt cdr3_aa
TRBJ1-1 TRBV27 few . TGTGCCAGCAGTGCTACACAGGGTGTTCGGACTGAAGCTTTCTTT CASSATQGVRTEAFF
TRBJ2-3 TRBV12-3/TRBV12-4 few TRBD2 TGTGCCAGCAGTTTGATAGCGGGGGGCACGAATACGCAGTATTTT CASSLIAGGTNTQYF
TRBJ2-3 TRBV7-9 . TRBD2 TGTGCCAGCAGCCTACCTACTAGCGGGGGGGCAGATACGCAGTATTTT CASSLPTSGGADTQYF
TRBJ1-5 TRBV5-5 few TRBD1 TGTGCCAGCAGCTTCAGGGGGGGCCAGCCCCAGCATTTT CASSFRGGQPQHF
TRBJ2-6 TRBV29-1 few . TGCAGCGTAATAAAAGGCTCTGGGGCCAACGTCCTGACTTTC CSVIKGSGANVLTF
TRBJ2-7 TRBV4-2 . . TGTGCCAGCAGCCAAGAGTTCAGGTCAAGTTCGAGGAGCTCCTACAAGGAGCAGTACTTC CASSQEFRSSSRSSYKEQYF
TRBJ2-3 TRBV10-3 . TRBD2 TGTGCCATCAGTGATCTCAACGGGGGGGATACGCAGTATTTT CAISDLNGGDTQYF
TRBJ2-6 TRBV5-4 . . TGTGCCAGCAGACCCAGTCCCCCCAACGTCCTGACTTTC CASRPSPPNVLTF
TRBJ1-5 TRBV6-2/TRBV6-3 . . TGTGCCAGCAGTTACATCGATCAGCCCCAGCATTTT CASSYIDQPQHF
TRBJ2-1 TRBV4-2 . TRBD1 TGTGCCAGCGGGACCCGGACAGGGAACAATGAGCAGTTCTTC CASGTRTGNNEQFF
TRBJ2-5 TRBV7-2 . TRBD2 TGTGCCAGCAGCTCTCCGGGACTAGCGGGGGTTCGTGGCCAAGAGACCCAGTACTTC CASSSPGLAGVRGQETQYF
TRBJ2-1 TRBV7-2 few . TGTGCCAGCAGCATTGGGGGCTACAATGAGCAGTTCTTC CASSIGGYNEQFF
TRBJ1-1 TRBV7-9 . . TGTGCCAGCAGCTTAAGGGGGGCCGACATGAACACTGAAGCTTTCTTT CASSLRGADMNTEAFF
TRBJ1-2 TRBV6-2/TRBV6-3 . TRBD1 TGTGCCAGCGGTAGAGACAGGGGGCGATCCAGTGGCTACACCTTC CASGRDRGRSSGYTF
TRBJ1-1 TRBV27 . . TGTGCCAGCAGTTTCGATTCACCGAACACTGAAGCTTTCTTT CASSFDSPNTEAFF
TRBJ1-1 TRBV20-1 . TRBD1 TGCAGTGCTAGAGATTCCTTGACAGGGAAAGAAGGCGGCCTTAACACTGAAGCTTTCTTT CSARDSLTGKEGGLNTEAFF
TRBJ2-1 TRBV20-1 . TRBD2 TGCAGTGCTATCGCGGGTGCGGGGGGGCTCAATGAGCAGTTCTTC CSAIAGAGGLNEQFF
TRBJ1-5 TRBV12-3/TRBV12-4 . . TGTGCCAGCAGCCCGGCCAACAGGCCAGCTCAGCCCCAGCATTTT CASSPANRPAQPQHF
TRBJ1-2 TRBV9 few . TGTGCCAGCAGCCCCTCGGGCTCGGAGTTTGATGGCTACACCTTC CASSPSGSEFDGYTF
TRBJ2-1 TRBV6-2/TRBV6-3 . . TGTGCCAGCTGTCGGGGGTCCTACAATGAGCAGTTCTTC CASCRGSYNEQFF
TRBJ2-2 TRBV5-1 once TRBD2 TGCGCCAGCAGCCCCGATAGCGGGGGGTTGTACACCGGGGAGCTGTTTTTT CASSPDSGGLYTGELFF
TRBJ2-1 TRBV24-1 . TRBD1 TGTGCCACCAGTGACCAGGGACAGCGATCCTACAATGAGCAGTTCTTC CATSDQGQRSYNEQFF
TRBJ1-2 TRBV4-2 . . TGTGCCAGCAGCCAAGCGACGACAGCTAACTATGGCTACACCTTC CASSQATTANYGYTF
TRBJ2-1 TRBV6-2/TRBV6-3 few . TGTGCCAGCAGTTACGTAGCGCGCCATGAGCAGTTCTTC CASSYVARHEQFF
TRBJ1-4 TRBV27 . . TGTGCCAGCAGTTTATCGCAGGGTGAGACTAATGAAAAACTGTTTTTT CASSLSQGETNEKLFF
TRBJ2-7 TRBV4-1 . . TGCGCCAGCAGCCAGTCCGACCGAGTCCAATACGAGCAGTACTTC CASSQSDRVQYEQYF
TRBJ2-5 TRBV7-6 . TRBD2 TGTGCCAGCAGCTTAGAGACTAGCCTAGAGACCCAGTACTTC CASSLETSLETQYF
TRBJ2-2 TRBV4-3 . . TGCGCCGGCAGCCAAGATCCCAGCGGGCGAGGTACCGGGGAGCTGTTTTTT CAGSQDPSGRGTGELFF
TRBJ1-1 TRBV3-1 . . TGTGCCAGCAGCCAAGATAGGGGGGGGCCGAGTGAAGCTTTCTTT CASSQDRGGPSEAFF
TRBJ1-4 TRBV15 . . TGTGCCACCAGCAAAACCAGGGGACGTAATGAAAAACTGTTTTTT CATSKTRGRNEKLFF
TRBJ1-5 TRBV24-1 many . TGTGCCACCAGTGGCAGGGACAATCAGCCCCAGCATTTT CATSGRDNQPQHF
TRBJ1-4 TRBV4-3 . . TGCGCCAGCAGCCAAGGACAGAGGGATGAAAAACTGTTTTTT CASSQGQRDEKLFF
TRBJ2-6 TRBV6-2/TRBV6-3 . . TGTGCCAGCAGTTACCCCAGTCAAGCCTGGCCCTCTCTGGGAGCCAACGTCCTGACTTTC CASSYPSQAWPSLGANVLTF
TRBJ2-1 TRBV12-3/TRBV12-4 few . TGTGCCAGCAGTTGGGGCAGTGAGCAGTTCTTC CASSWGSEQFF
TRBJ1-6 TRBV12-5 . . TGTGCTAGTGGTGAGACCGGGAGACGCGATTCACCCCTCCACTTT CASGETGRRDSPLHF
TRBJ2-3 TRBV15 few . TGTGCCACCAGCAGAACCCCCAGTGGCACAGATACGCAGTATTTT CATSRTPSGTDTQYF
TRBJ1-2 TRBV20-1 . . TGCAGTGCTAGAATGGCCGGATCAGCTAACTATGGCTACACCTTC CSARMAGSANYGYTF
TRBJ2-1 TRBV7-9 few TRBD2 TGTGCCAGCACCGGACTAGCGGGGGGGCTAAACAATGAGCAGTTCTTC CASTGLAGGLNNEQFF
TRBJ2-3 TRBV2 . . TGTGCCAGCAGTCCCGGGGTAGCCCTTACGAAGTATTTT CASSPGVALTKYF
TRBJ2-7 TRBV12-3/TRBV12-4 . TRBD1 TGTGCCAGCACTGCCGTGACACGGGACAGGGGTTACGAGCAGTACTTC CASTAVTRDRGYEQYF
TRBJ2-5 TRBV6-2/TRBV6-3 . TRBD1 TGTGCCAGCAGCGGCGGGACAGGACGGGAAGAGACCCAGTACTTC CASSGGTGREETQYF